The clone carrying this T cell receptor beta chain occurred a few times. This sample is drawn from a study of beta chain features in type 1 diabetes. CD4+ naive, central memory, regulatory and stem cell-like memory subsets were isolated by sorting on CD45RO/CCR7/CD25/CD127/CD95/CD27. Every isolated RNA sample was fully reverse transcribed, so sequencing captured expressed TCRB transcripts. Only in-frame clones appear in the TCRdb table, and some are missing; sequencing was by immunoSEQ multiplex PCR. The sample consists of around 310,000 clones, roughly 11% of them appearing once. The CDR3 is 13 amino acids. Germline assignment: CDR1 LNHDA and CDR2 SQIVND (reference sequence). Trimming pared 6 bases from V and 2 bases from J, leaving 10 bases between.

Sequenced: naive CD4+ T cells from blood. The chain recombines TRBV19 with TRBJ2-5, with TRBD1 as a possible D gene (6 bases). This clonotype originated in a woman in her 30s in good health. CDR3 region: CASRTGPQETQYF. In DNA form, the CDR3 reads TGTGCCAGTAGGACAGGACCTCAAGAGACCCAGTACTTC.